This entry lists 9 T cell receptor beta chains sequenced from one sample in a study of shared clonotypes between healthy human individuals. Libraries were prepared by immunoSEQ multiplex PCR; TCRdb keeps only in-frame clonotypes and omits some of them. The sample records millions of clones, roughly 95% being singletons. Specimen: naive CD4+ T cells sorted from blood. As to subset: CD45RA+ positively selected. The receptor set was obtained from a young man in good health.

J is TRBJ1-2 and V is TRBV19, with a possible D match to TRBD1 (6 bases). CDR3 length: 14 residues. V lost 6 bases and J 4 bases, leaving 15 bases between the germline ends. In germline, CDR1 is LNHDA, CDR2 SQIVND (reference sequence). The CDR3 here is CASSRTDRGYGYTF. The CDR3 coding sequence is TGTGCCAGTAGCCGGACAGACCGGGGCTATGGCTACACCTTC.

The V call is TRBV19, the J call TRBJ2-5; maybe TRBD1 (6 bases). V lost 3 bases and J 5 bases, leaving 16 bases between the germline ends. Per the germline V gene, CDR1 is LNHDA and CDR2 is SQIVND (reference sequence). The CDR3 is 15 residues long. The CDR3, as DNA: TGTGCCAGTAGTATCTTAGGTTATACAGGGGAGACCCAGTACTTC. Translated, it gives CASSILGYTGETQYF.

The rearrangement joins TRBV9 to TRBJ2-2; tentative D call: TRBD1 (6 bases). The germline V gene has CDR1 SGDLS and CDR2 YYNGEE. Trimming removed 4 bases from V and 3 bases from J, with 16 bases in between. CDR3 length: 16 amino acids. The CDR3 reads CASSPPSRGYTGELFF. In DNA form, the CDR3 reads TGTGCCAGCAGCCCTCCTTCGAGGGGGTACACCGGGGAGCTGTTTTTT.

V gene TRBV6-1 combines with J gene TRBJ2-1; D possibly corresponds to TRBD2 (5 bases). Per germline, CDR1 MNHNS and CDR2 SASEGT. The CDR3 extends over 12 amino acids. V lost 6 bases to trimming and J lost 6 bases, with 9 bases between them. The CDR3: CASSYSGNEQFF. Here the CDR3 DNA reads TGTGCCAGCAGCTACAGCGGCAATGAGCAGTTCTTC.

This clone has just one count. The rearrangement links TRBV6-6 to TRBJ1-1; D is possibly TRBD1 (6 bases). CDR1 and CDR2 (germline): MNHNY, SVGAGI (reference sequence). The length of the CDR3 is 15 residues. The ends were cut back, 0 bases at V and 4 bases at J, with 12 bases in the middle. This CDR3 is CASSYSTGGITEAFF. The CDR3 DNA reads TGTGCCAGCAGTTACTCAACCGGGGGCATCACTGAAGCTTTCTTT.

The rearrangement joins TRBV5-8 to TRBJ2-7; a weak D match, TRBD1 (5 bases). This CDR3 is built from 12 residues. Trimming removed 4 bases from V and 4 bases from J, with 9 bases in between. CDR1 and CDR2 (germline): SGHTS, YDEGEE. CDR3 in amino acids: CASSVDIYEQYF. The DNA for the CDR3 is TGTGCCAGCAGCGTGGACATTTACGAGCAGTACTTC.

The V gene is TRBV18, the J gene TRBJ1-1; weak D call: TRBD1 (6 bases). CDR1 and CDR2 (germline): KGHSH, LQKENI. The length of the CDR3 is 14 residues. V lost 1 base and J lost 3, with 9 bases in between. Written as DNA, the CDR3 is TGTGCCAGCTCACCACAATACAGGGACACTGAAGCTTTCTTT. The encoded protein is CASSPQYRDTEAFF.

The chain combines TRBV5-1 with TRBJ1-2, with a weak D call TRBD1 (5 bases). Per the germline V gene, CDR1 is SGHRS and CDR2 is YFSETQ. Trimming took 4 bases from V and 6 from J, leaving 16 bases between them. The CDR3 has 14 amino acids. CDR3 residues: CASSGGGLSDGYTF. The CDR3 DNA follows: TGCGCCAGCAGCGGGGGAGGTCTGTCGGATGGCTACACCTTC. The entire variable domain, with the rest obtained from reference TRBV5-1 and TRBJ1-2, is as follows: KAGVTQTPRYLIKTRGQQVTLSCSPISGHRSVSWYQQTPGQGLQFLFEYFSETQRNKGNFPGRFSGRQFSNSRSEMNVSTLELGDSALYLCASSGGGLSDGYTFGSGTRLTVV.

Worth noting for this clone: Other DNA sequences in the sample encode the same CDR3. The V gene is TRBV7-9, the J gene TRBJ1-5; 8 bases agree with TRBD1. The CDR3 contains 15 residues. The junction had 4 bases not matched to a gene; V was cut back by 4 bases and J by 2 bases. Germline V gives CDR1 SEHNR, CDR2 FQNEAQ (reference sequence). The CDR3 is CASSSQGAGNQPQHF. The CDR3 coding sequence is TGTGCCAGCAGCTCCCAGGGGGCAGGCAATCAGCCCCAGCATTTT.